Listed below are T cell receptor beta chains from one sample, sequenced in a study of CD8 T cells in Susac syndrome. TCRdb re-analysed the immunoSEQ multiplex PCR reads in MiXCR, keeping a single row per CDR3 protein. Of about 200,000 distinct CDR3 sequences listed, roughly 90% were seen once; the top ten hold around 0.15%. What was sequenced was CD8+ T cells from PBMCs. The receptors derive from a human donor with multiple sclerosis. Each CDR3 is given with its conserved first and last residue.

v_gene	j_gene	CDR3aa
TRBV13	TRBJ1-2	CASSLGYVGWYGYTF
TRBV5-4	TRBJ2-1	CASSLVPSGRYNEQFF
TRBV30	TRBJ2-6	CAWGPTGDVNVLTF
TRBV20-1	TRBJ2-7	CSARPPYQGPLYEQYF
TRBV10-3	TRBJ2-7	CAISEGTGDYEQYF
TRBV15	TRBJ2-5	CATSSLEDRGETQYF
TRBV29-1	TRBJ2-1	CSGLAGEGEQFF
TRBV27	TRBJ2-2	CASSLTALLGELFF
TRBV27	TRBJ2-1	CASSLQGSYNEQFF
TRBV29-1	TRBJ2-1	CSVEMGYSSYNEQFF
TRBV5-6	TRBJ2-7	CASTQGQHIEQYF
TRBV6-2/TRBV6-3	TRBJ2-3	CASRLLMGAGKGTDTQYF
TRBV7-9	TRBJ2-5	CASSPSRGRVGTQYF
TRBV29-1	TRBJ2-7	CSVEKGGDKGTYEQYF
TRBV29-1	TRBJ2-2	CSAELAGGATGELFF
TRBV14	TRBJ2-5	CASSQPARAQETQYF
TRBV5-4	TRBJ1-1	CASSLTGSSEAFF
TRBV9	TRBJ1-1	CASSVGTDPMNTEAFF
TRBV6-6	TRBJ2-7	CASSPGTYLNEQYF
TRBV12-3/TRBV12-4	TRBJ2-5	CASQRWGEETQYF
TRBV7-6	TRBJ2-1	CASSLVVQGREQFF
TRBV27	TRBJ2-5	CASSLLRGQETQYF
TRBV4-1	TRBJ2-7	CASSLPSGAEQYF
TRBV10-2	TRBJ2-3	CASSEPLAGSDTQYF
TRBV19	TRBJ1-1	CASTLTGTGTLMNTEAFF
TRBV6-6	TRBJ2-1	CASSYSLANEQFF
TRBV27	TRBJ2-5	CASSFWGGQETQYF
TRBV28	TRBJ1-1	CASSFHYTGAAFF
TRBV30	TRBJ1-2	CGADSRPYGYTF
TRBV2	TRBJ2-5	CASSDPTYQETQYF
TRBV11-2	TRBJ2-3	CASSPLTGEGDTQYF
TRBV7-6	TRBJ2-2	CAARSPHTGELFF
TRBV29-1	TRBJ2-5	CSVEDRAASGGRETQYF
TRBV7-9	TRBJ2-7	CASSDTSGNYEQYF
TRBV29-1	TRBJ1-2	CSVVGQGGYTF
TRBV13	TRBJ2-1	CASSLHGPSEQFF
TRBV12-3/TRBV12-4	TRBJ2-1	CASSDLRGDPYNEQFF
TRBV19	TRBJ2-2	CASSIGTGVSEELFF
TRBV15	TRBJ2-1	CATSSRAPGDEQFF
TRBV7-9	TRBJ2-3	CASRPGGTTDTQYF
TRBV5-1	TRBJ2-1	CASSPRGLAVESSYNEQFF
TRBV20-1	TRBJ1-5	CSASSTGVAGQPQHF
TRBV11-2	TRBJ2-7	CASSVPGTSGSRQYF
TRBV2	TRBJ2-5	CASSLYEFSGAQETQYF
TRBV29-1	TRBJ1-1	CSVGVRQPNTEAFF
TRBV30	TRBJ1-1	CAWSPEGNTEAFF
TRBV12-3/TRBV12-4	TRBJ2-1	CASSPTGPYNEQFF
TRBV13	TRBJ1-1	CASSLVEGPTEAFF
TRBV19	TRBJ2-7	CASSWGGEQYF
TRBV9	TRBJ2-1	CASSLGGSTEQFF
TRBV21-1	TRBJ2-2	CASSKQSGVTGELFF